The TCR beta chain described here comes from a study of cytotoxic CD8 clonotypes in ibrutinib-treated CLL. Study context: Partial response was seen in about 24 patients and complete response in 2; after median roughly 6 years, approximately 14 stayed remitted, about twelve progressed.

TCR beta libraries used 2 to 2.5 micrograms of genomic DNA from cryopreserved PBMCs. Generated by immunoSEQ multiplex PCR, the TCRdb table keeps only in-frame clones and is missing some. Of 160,000 or so clones listed, approximately 80% are singletons. The study, taken as a whole, reports: Patients showed higher baseline clonality than age-matched healthy donors, and it tracked circulating CD8+ T-cell counts. Baseline levels were approached again at progression, after clonality had risen at ibrutinib response.

This clone was detected once. The target antigen is unknown. The receptor's source is a human donor with chronic lymphocytic leukemia. The specimen was PBMCs, collected after 24 months of ibrutinib treatment.

CDR3 bases: TGTGCCACCAGCAGACGACTAGCACTCCTCGACAATGAGCAGTTCTTC. Its translation: CATSRRLALLDNEQFF. The rearrangement links TRBV15 to TRBJ2-1; 7 bases line up with TRBD2. With 2 bases clipped from V and 5 bases from J, the junction kept 9 bases outside the gene matches. CDR1 and CDR2 (germline): LNHNV, YYDKDF (reference sequence). CDR3 length equals 16 residues.